A single sample is the source of the 3 T cell receptor beta chains below, sequenced in a study of T cell responses to AZD1222 COVID-19 vaccine. Profiling relied on immunoSEQ multiplex PCR, and the TCRdb table lists in-frame clones only, not all of them. Among approximately 190,000 clones listed, 75% to 90% were seen once. Sequencing was performed on peripheral blood, taken on day 0 of MenACWY control vaccination. Receptors were obtained from an adult in good health.

The V and J genes are TRBV7-3 and TRBJ2-7; D is perhaps TRBD2 (6 bases). CDR1 SGHTA and CDR2 FQGTGA come from the germline V gene. Trimming stripped 5 bases from V and 5 bases from J, with 19 bases between. The CDR3 length is 15 residues. The CDR3, as DNA: TGTGCCAGCAGCCCGACCGGCCCCCCGGGGGACGAGCAGTACTTC. Translation gives CASSPTGPPGDEQYF.

V usage is TRBV7-2 and J usage is TRBJ2-5; TRBD2 matches 10 bases. There are 15 residues in the CDR3. The J segment lost 4 bases and the V segment lost 4 bases, leaving 6 bases of the junction unmatched. Germline CDR1 reads SGHTA; CDR2 reads FQGNSA. The CDR3: CASSSSGGAPETQYF. CDR3 DNA: TGTGCCAGCAGCTCGAGCGGGGGGGCCCCAGAGACCCAGTACTTC.

The chain recombines TRBV28 with TRBJ1-2, with D perhaps TRBD1 (5 bases). V shed 7 bases and J shed 4 bases, with 16 bases lying between them. CDR1 and CDR2 from the germline V gene are MDHEN and SYDVKM. The CDR3 spans 14 residues. Here the CDR3 reads CASTKAGLPYGYTF. CDR3 coding DNA: TGTGCCAGCACCAAAGCAGGGTTGCCCTATGGCTACACCTTC.